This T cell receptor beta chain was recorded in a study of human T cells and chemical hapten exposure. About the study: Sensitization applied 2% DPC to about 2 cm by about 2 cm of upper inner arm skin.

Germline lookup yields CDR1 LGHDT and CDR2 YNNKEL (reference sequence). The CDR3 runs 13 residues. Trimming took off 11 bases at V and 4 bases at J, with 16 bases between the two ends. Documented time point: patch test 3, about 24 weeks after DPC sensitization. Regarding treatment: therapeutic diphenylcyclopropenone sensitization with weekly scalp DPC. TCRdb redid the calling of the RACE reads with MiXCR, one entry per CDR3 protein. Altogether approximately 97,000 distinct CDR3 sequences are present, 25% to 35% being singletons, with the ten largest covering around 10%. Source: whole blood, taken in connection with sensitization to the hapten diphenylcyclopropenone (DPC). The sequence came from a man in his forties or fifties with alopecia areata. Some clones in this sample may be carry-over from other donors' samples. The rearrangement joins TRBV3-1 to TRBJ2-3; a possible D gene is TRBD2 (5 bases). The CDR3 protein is CACREDLSDTQYF. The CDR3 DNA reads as TGTGCCTGCCGGGAAGACTTGTCAGATACGCAGTATTTT.